The 21 T cell receptor beta chains in this list originate from one sample, sequenced in a study of blood T cell repertoires in COVID-19 (dated by TCRdb to 2018 to 2021). Library preparation employed the immunoSEQ multiplex PCR assay. In its TCRdb copy, this immuneACCESS table keeps in-frame sequences only and misses some clones. Where compared with another copy, unresolved V genes explain less than half of these, and the others have no known cause. In this sample the table shows approximately 200,000 clones, approximately 80% of which occur a single time. Approximately 1.4% of the sample belongs to the ten largest clones. Sequencing input: PBMCs or T cells enriched from blood (not recorded which). Receptor source: a woman aged 40 to 55 with acute COVID-19.

This clone has a single count. The chain couples TRBV5-1 to TRBJ2-2; tentatively, D is TRBD2 (5 bases). V lost 3 bases to trimming and J lost 4 bases, with 16 bases between them. Germline V CDR1 and CDR2: SGHRS, YFSETQ. CDR3 length: 16 amino acids. CDR3 residues: CASSSTTSRLTGELFF. Written as DNA, the CDR3 is TGCGCCAGCAGCTCCACAACTAGTCGTCTCACCGGGGAGCTGTTTTTT.

V and J are TRBV25-1 and TRBJ2-5, with 7 bases that match TRBD2. V shed 7 bases, J shed 4 bases, and the junction held 9 bases outside the gene matches. The CDR3 is 14 amino acids. Germline V CDR1 and CDR2: MGHDK, SYGVNS. CDR3 sequence: CASTIGLVGETQYF. CDR3 nucleotide sequence: TGTGCCAGCACTATCGGACTAGTCGGAGAGACCCAGTACTTC. Filled out from reference TRBV25-1 and TRBJ2-5, the complete variable domain reads EADIYQTPRYLVIGTGKKITLECSQTMGHDKMYWYQQDPGMELHLIHYSYGVNSTEKGDLSSESTVSRIRTEHFPLTLESARPSHTSQYLCASTIGLVGETQYFGPGTRLLVL.

This clone has just one count. Other DNA sequences within the sample encode an identical CDR3. The gene calls are TRBV9 and TRBJ2-1, with D tentatively TRBD2 (6 bases). The V end was cut by 0 bases, the J end by 9 bases, with 10 bases between. In germline, CDR1 is SGDLS, CDR2 YYNGEE. This CDR3 contains 13 residues. The CDR3 spells CASSVGGSGEQFF. The CDR3 DNA is TGTGCCAGCAGCGTAGGAGGTAGCGGTGAGCAGTTCTTC. Drawing the rest from reference TRBV9 and TRBJ2-1, the complete variable domain is DSGVTQTPKHLITATGQRVTLRCSPRSGDLSVYWYQQSLDQGLQFLIQYYNGEERAKGNILERFSAQQFPDLHSELNLSSLELGDSALYFCASSVGGSGEQFFGPGTRLTVL.

For the CDR3, the DNA is TGTGCCAGTAGTATAGATCTCCGAGCTGGAAACACCATATATTTT. Translated, it gives CASSIDLRAGNTIYF. The J gene is TRBJ1-3, the V gene TRBV19; D gene uncertain. The CDR3 length is 15 residues. Trimming removed 0 bases at V and 2 bases at J, with 8 bases between. Germline CDR1 is LNHDA and CDR2 is SQIVND (reference sequence).

The rearrangement joins TRBV29-1 to TRBJ2-2; TRBD2 might be the D (6 bases). Germline CDR1 SQVTM, CDR2 ANQGSEA. Trimming stripped 7 bases from V and 4 bases from J, with 19 bases between. This CDR3 region has 15 residues. The CDR3 sequence: CSAGGAGRGTGELFF. The CDR3 DNA reads as TGCAGCGCTGGGGGTGCGGGGCGCGGCACCGGGGAGCTGTTTTTT.

This chain links TRBV15 with TRBJ1-5, with TRBD1 matching 7 bases. CDR1 LNHNV and CDR2 YYDKDF come from the germline V gene (reference sequence). Trimming took 0 bases from V and 5 from J; bases not matched to a gene: 7. The CDR3 length is 16 residues. This CDR3 is CATSRDSRQGDQPQHF. The DNA for the CDR3 is TGTGCCACCAGCAGAGATTCGAGACAGGGAGATCAGCCCCAGCATTTT.

This clone is a singleton in its sample. The chain links TRBV7-2 to TRBJ2-7; no clear D gene. This CDR3 spans 18 amino acids. V was shortened by 0 bases and J by 1 base, with 19 bases between the two germline ends. Germline CDR1 and CDR2: SGHTA and FQGNSA. The CDR3 reads CASSLATVILSRSYEQYF. The CDR3 nucleotides are TGTGCCAGCAGCTTAGCCACAGTCATTCTCTCTCGATCCTACGAGCAGTACTTC.

This rearrangement joins TRBV5-6 to TRBJ2-1; 12 bases map to TRBD2. Germline assignment: CDR1 SGHDT and CDR2 YYEEEE. Trimming removed 2 bases from V and 6 bases from J; junction bases left unmatched: 6. The CDR3 is made up of 16 amino acids. The CDR3 sequence is CASSFASGGGTNEQFF. CDR3 DNA: TGTGCCAGCAGCTTTGCTAGCGGGGGGGGAACCAATGAGCAGTTCTTC.

V usage is TRBV19 and J usage is TRBJ2-2; D remains ambiguous. Trimming pared 4 bases from V and 6 bases from J, leaving 9 bases between. CDR3 length: 13 amino acids. Germline values: CDR1 LNHDA, CDR2 SQIVND (reference sequence). CDR3 nucleotide sequence: TGTGCCAGTAGTACGCCCCCGGCCGGGGAGCTGTTTTTT. Its protein is CASSTPPAGELFF. Based on the CDR3 plus reference TRBV19 and TRBJ2-2, the full variable domain is DGGITQSPKYLFRKEGQNVTLSCEQNLNHDAMYWYRQDPGQGLRLIYYSQIVNDFQKGDIAEGYSVSREKKESFPLTVTSAQKNPTAFYLCASSTPPAGELFFGEGSRLTVL.

This clone was picked up one time. The V call is TRBV3-1 (or the pseudogene TRBV3-2), the J call TRBJ2-1; D is unclear. The germline V and J ends were trimmed by 1 base and 2 bases, with 9 bases remaining between them. Germline V gene data show CDR1 as LGHDT and CDR2 as YNNKEL (reference sequence). CDR3 length equals 15 residues. CDR3 DNA: TGTGCCAGCAGCCAAGCGAATCGGGCCTACAATGAGCAGTTCTTC. It yields the protein CASSQANRAYNEQFF.

The V and J genes are TRBV2 and TRBJ1-2; the D gene is possibly TRBD1 (6 bases). Per germline, CDR1 SNHLY and CDR2 FYNNEI. The CDR3 is 13 amino acids. The V end was cut by 5 bases, the J end by 5 bases, with 12 bases between. The CDR3 reads CASSSTGVYGYTF. CDR3 nucleotide sequence: TGTGCCAGCAGTTCGACAGGAGTGTATGGCTACACCTTC.

This clone has only a few counts. The J gene is TRBJ1-6, the V gene TRBV30; 9 bases agree with TRBD1. Unmatched junction bases numbered 9, after V lost 3 bases and J lost 6 bases. This CDR3 comprises 16 residues. CDR1 and CDR2 (germline): GTSNPN, SVGIG (reference sequence). CDR3 nucleotides: TGTGCCTGGAGCGACGGACAGGGGTATGGTAATTCACCCCTCCACTTT. Translated, it gives CAWSDGQGYGNSPLHF.

This rearrangement joins TRBV3-1 (or the pseudogene TRBV3-2) to TRBJ1-2, with TRBD1 identical over 7 bases. The CDR3 extends over 14 amino acids. CDR1 and CDR2 (germline): LGHDT, YNNKEL (reference sequence). V trimming: 4 bases; J trimming: 7 bases; junction bases outside the gene matches: 9. CDR3 protein: CASSPRQGGGGYTF. In nucleotides, the CDR3 is TGTGCCAGCAGCCCTCGACAGGGAGGAGGTGGCTACACCTTC.

The gene calls are TRBV30 and TRBJ2-7; 9 nucleotides align to TRBD2. The V gene's germline CDR1 is GTSNPN and CDR2 SVGIG (reference sequence). J was trimmed by 4 bases and V by 6 bases; bases with no gene match: 7. This CDR3 is built from 13 residues. The CDR3 region has the DNA TGTGCCTGCCTAGGACTAGCGAAGTACGAGCAGTACTTC. Protein sequence: CACLGLAKYEQYF.

The chain combines TRBV14 with TRBJ1-2; D is unclear. The CDR3 length is 14 residues. The germline CDR1 and CDR2 sequences are SGHDN and FVKESK. The V end was cut by 1 base, the J end by 4 bases, with 10 bases between. The CDR3 DNA reads TGTGCCAGCAGCCAAGTGAACAGCGGCTATGGCTACACCTTC. Encoded protein: CASSQVNSGYGYTF.

This chain uses TRBV11-2 with TRBJ1-2, with D possibly matching TRBD1 (5 bases). The V end lost 0 bases, the J end lost 8 bases, and 22 bases lay between the germline ends. Per the germline V gene, CDR1 is SGHAT and CDR2 is FQNNGV. CDR3 length: 17 amino acids. CDR3 DNA: TGTGCCAGCAGCTTAGATCGAATTGATCTTGGACATTCGGGCTACACCTTC. Translation gives CASSLDRIDLGHSGYTF.

A few counts support this clone. The chain combines TRBV7-8 with TRBJ1-5; the match to TRBD1 covers 10 bases. The CDR3 extends over 16 amino acids. Per the germline V gene, CDR1 is SGHVS and CDR2 is FQNEAQ. With V trimmed by 3 bases and J by 0 bases, 2 bases remained unmatched. The CDR3 protein is CASSLGTGVSNQPQHF. CDR3 in DNA: TGTGCCAGCAGCTTGGGGACAGGGGTTAGCAATCAGCCCCAGCATTTT.

This clone was seen a handful of times. The chain employs TRBV3-1 (or the pseudogene TRBV3-2) and TRBJ1-1, with D maybe TRBD1 (6 bases). With 1 base removed from V and 8 bases from J, the gap between germline ends came to 14 bases. The CDR3 sequence is 14 residues long. The V gene's germline CDR1 is LGHDT and CDR2 YNNKEL (reference sequence). CDR3 sequence reads: CASSQVSDRKEAFF. CDR3 nucleotide sequence: TGTGCCAGCAGCCAAGTATCGGACAGAAAAGAAGCTTTCTTT.

Written as DNA, the CDR3 is TGTGCCAGCAGTGAGGGCCCCTCCTACGAGCAGTACTTC. This codes for CASSEGPSYEQYF. This rearrangement joins TRBV2 to TRBJ2-7; the D is unclear. The CDR3 totals 13 residues. V dropped 3 bases and J dropped 0 bases, with 6 bases sitting between them. The germline V gene has CDR1 SNHLY and CDR2 FYNNEI. The entire variable domain, with the rest obtained from reference TRBV2 and TRBJ2-7, is as follows: EPEVTQTPSHQVTQMGQEVILRCVPISNHLYFYWYRQILGQKVEFLVSFYNNEISEKSEIFDDQFSVERPDGSNFTLKIRSTKLEDSAMYFCASSEGPSYEQYFGPGTRLTVT.

The chain employs TRBV4-1 and TRBJ1-1; 8 bases fit TRBD1. The germline V gene encodes CDR1 MGHRA and CDR2 YSYEKL. The J segment lost 5 bases and the V segment lost 4 bases, leaving 6 bases of the junction unmatched. This CDR3 comprises 14 residues. For the CDR3, the DNA is TGCGCCAGCAGCCCCACGGACAGGGTAACTGAAGCTTTCTTT. Translating gives CASSPTDRVTEAFF.

The chain has TRBV7-9 and TRBJ2-7; 13 bases fit TRBD2. After removal of 5 bases from V and 1 base from J, the junction contained 5 bases not matched to a gene. The CDR3 loop spans 16 amino acids. Germline CDR1 is SEHNR and CDR2 is FQNEAQ (reference sequence). The CDR3 spells CASSHGTSGKSYEQYF. The CDR3 DNA reads as TGTGCCAGCAGCCACGGGACTAGCGGGAAGTCCTACGAGCAGTACTTC.